The 16 T cell receptor beta chains below come from one sample, sequenced in a study of Graves' ophthalmopathy and Graves' hyperthyroidism. The authors amplified TCR beta CDR3 regions, and they did so from RNA transcripts for repertoire sequencing. RT-PCR was first run with HTBI primers, then multiplex PCR in a second round. TCRdb reprocessed the multiplex PCR reads with MiXCR, giving one entry per CDR3 protein. The repertoire holds 1 million to 1.3 million distinct CDR3 sequences, with about 36% as singletons. Sequenced: peripheral blood or thyroid tissue (not recorded which). Every receptor here comes from an adult man with Graves' hyperthyroidism.

This clonotype has a single count. The V gene is TRBV20-1, the J gene TRBJ1-1; 8 bases map to TRBD1. Germline CDR1 is DFQATT and CDR2 is SNEGSKA (reference sequence). The J segment lost 8 bases and the V segment lost 7 bases, leaving 12 bases of the junction unmatched. The CDR3 spans 13 residues. CDR3 in amino acids: CSVLDRASGEAFF. CDR3 bases: TGCAGTGTCCTGGACAGGGCCTCAGGAGAAGCTTTCTTT.

The chain employs TRBV5-1 and TRBJ2-5; D is unclear. The CDR3 length is 15 residues. Germline CDR1 is SGHRS and CDR2 is YFSETQ. The V end lost 5 bases, the J end lost 4 bases, and 18 bases lay between the germline ends. Here the CDR3 reads CASSWVALVGETQYF. CDR3 coding DNA: TGCGCCAGCAGTTGGGTAGCCTTGGTGGGAGAGACCCAGTACTTC.

This clonotype turned up a few times. V is TRBV29-1 and J is TRBJ1-2; D remains ambiguous. Germline CDR1 reads SQVTM; CDR2 reads ANQGSEA. The CDR3 consists of 9 residues. V lost 2 bases to trimming and J lost 8 bases, with 3 bases between them. CDR3 amino acids: CSVERGYTF. CDR3 sequence (DNA): TGCAGCGTTGAAAGGGGCTACACCTTC.

This clonotype was recorded many times. The chain uses TRBV20-1 and TRBJ2-7; 7 bases agree with TRBD1. Germline V gene lookup returns CDR1 DFQATT and CDR2 SNEGSKA (reference sequence). The V gene end was trimmed by 8 bases and the J gene end by 3 bases; junction bases not matched to a gene: 7. CDR3 length: 12 amino acids. CDR3 amino acids: CSSHGDSYEQYF. CDR3 DNA: TGCAGTTCCCACGGGGACAGCTACGAGCAGTACTTC.

This clonotype was observed a handful of times. The chain uses TRBV5-5 and TRBJ1-5; D perhaps matches TRBD1 (6 bases). The CDR3 runs to 15 residues. V was trimmed by 6 bases and J by 2 bases, leaving 15 bases between them. In germline, CDR1 is SGHKS, CDR2 YYEKEE (reference sequence). The CDR3 DNA reads as TGTGCCAGCACCCCCGGGGGGCCTCGCAATCAGCCCCAGCATTTT. Amino acid sequence: CASTPGGPRNQPQHF.

This clonotype has ten or more counts. The rearrangement joins TRBV9 to TRBJ2-7; D unclear. Germline CDR1 reads SGDLS; CDR2 reads YYNGEE. V was cut by 0 bases and J by 3 bases, with 10 bases left in between. The CDR3 covers 14 residues. This CDR3 reads CASSVGDGLYEQYF. In DNA, the CDR3 is TGTGCCAGCAGCGTAGGGGATGGTCTCTACGAGCAGTACTTC.

The sample holds a few counts of this clonotype. The CDR3 sequence: CASGRGSYNSPLHF. In DNA, the CDR3 is TGTGCCAGCGGTAGGGGTTCCTATAATTCACCCCTCCACTTT. The chain is built from TRBV2 and TRBJ1-6; D perhaps matches TRBD1 (5 bases). The CDR3 has 14 amino acids. V dropped 8 bases and J dropped 1 base, with 9 bases sitting between them. The germline V gene encodes CDR1 SNHLY and CDR2 FYNNEI.

This clonotype has a count of ten or more. The chain uses TRBV7-8 and TRBJ1-5; D uncertain. The CDR3 has 16 residues. V lost 0 bases, J lost 3 bases, and 12 bases lay in between. Germline assignment: CDR1 SGHVS and CDR2 FQNEAQ. This CDR3 is CASSLAPQSNNQPQHF. The CDR3 region has the DNA TGTGCCAGCAGCTTAGCTCCTCAGAGCAACAATCAGCCCCAGCATTTT. Full variable domain (remainder filled in from reference TRBV7-8 and TRBJ1-5): GAGVSQSPRYKVAKRGQDVALRCDPISGHVSLFWYQQALGQGPEFLTYFQNEAQLDKSGLPSDRFFAERPEGSVSTLKIQRTQQEDSAVYLCASSLAPQSNNQPQHFGDGTRLSIL.

Concerning this clonotype itself: This CDR3 fails to terminate in the conserved phenylalanine or tryptophan, so it likely reflects a read error. V usage is TRBV7-2 and J usage is TRBJ2-2; a possible D gene is TRBD2 (6 bases). The CDR3 has 13 amino acids. The V gene's germline CDR1 is SGHTA and CDR2 FQGNSA. V lost 5 bases to trimming and J lost 6 bases, with 10 bases between them. The CDR3 sequence is CASSTRRAGELFY. The DNA for the CDR3 is TGTGCCAGCAGCACGCGGAGGGCCGGGGAGCTGTTTTAT.

The chain carries TRBV5-1 and TRBJ2-7; D remains unclear. CDR3 length equals 13 residues. V was cut by 2 bases and J by 5 bases, with 11 bases left in between. Germline V gene lookup returns CDR1 SGHRS and CDR2 YFSETQ. The DNA of the CDR3 is TGCGCCAGCAGCTTCGGGCAGGATGACGAGCAGTACTTC. As protein: CASSFGQDDEQYF.

This clonotype was counted at least ten times. V and J are TRBV2 and TRBJ2-5; the D gene could be TRBD1 or TRBD2 (5 bases each). Germline loops: CDR1 SNHLY, CDR2 FYNNEI. This CDR3 is 14 amino acids long. V lost 6 bases and J 5 bases, leaving 16 bases between the germline ends. The CDR3 is CASSELGVDETQYF. In DNA, the CDR3 is TGTGCCAGCAGCGAACTAGGGGTGGATGAGACCCAGTACTTC.

The rearrangement joins TRBV18 to TRBJ1-6; 7 bases line up with TRBD1. The V segment lost 4 bases and the J segment 9 bases; nucleotides outside the gene matches: 12. Germline V gene sequence: CDR1 KGHSH, CDR2 LQKENI. The length of the CDR3 is 16 residues. This CDR3 reads CASSREVTGRGSPLHF. CDR3 coding DNA: TGTGCCAGCTCACGGGAGGTGACAGGGAGGGGTTCACCCCTCCACTTT.

To note about this clonotype: The junction shows a germline mismatch at one end, possibly a read error. This chain connects TRBV29-1 to TRBJ1-4; 9 bases map to TRBD1. Germline V gene sequence: CDR1 SQVTM, CDR2 ANQGSEA. The CDR3 contains 14 residues. Here the CDR3 DNA reads TGCAGCGTCCACTCTACTCGGGACAGGGAAAAATCCGAGTTT. As protein: CSVHSTRDREKSEF.

In this sample, this clonotype turned up once. This chain joins TRBV15 and TRBJ2-5, with TRBD2 matching over 12 bases. Germline V gene lookup returns CDR1 LNHNV and CDR2 YYDKDF (reference sequence). Losses at the gene ends were 3 bases for V and 5 bases for J; bases not matched to a gene: 7. The CDR3 extends over 16 amino acids. This CDR3 is CATSRRTSGVYETQYF. CDR3 DNA sequence: TGTGCCACCAGCAGGCGGACTAGCGGGGTGTACGAGACCCAGTACTTC.

The chain has TRBV28 and TRBJ2-7; possibly TRBD1 or TRBD2 for D (6 bases each). The CDR3 is 13 residues long. The V gene's germline CDR1 is MDHEN and CDR2 SYDVKM. V dropped 5 bases and J dropped 6 bases, with 14 bases sitting between them. CDR3 DNA: TGTGCCAGCAGTCATAGGGGGGCGGGCGAGCAGTACTTC. Translation gives CASSHRGAGEQYF. Full variable domain (outside the CDR3, taken from reference TRBV28 and TRBJ2-7): DVKVTQSSRYLVKRTGEKVFLECVQDMDHENMFWYRQDPGLGLRLIYFSYDVKMKEKGDIPEGYSVSREKKERFSLILESASTNQTSMYLCASSHRGAGEQYFGPGTRLTVT.

The V and J genes are TRBV20-1 and TRBJ1-5, with D perhaps matching TRBD1 (6 bases). Per germline, CDR1 DFQATT and CDR2 SNEGSKA (reference sequence). The CDR3 sequence is 13 residues long. CDR3 amino acids: CSLEGEGIQPQHF. The DNA for the CDR3 is TGCAGCTTAGAGGGGGAGGGAATCCAGCCCCAGCATTTT.